This T cell receptor beta chain is drawn from a study of T cell repertoires in cytomegalovirus infection. Study conclusions and caveats: Dominating the ex vivo response were HLA-C-restricted CMV-specific TCR beta clonotypes.

Germline CDR1 and CDR2: MNHEY and SMNVEV (reference sequence). The CDR3 runs to 14 residues. Trimming pared 8 bases from V and 0 bases from J, leaving 12 bases between. TCRdb re-called the reads with MiXCR, one entry per CDR3 protein. The repertoire holds hundreds of thousands of distinct CDR3 sequences, with 25% to 35% as singletons. This clonotype occurred a few times. Its antigen remains unknown. This clonotype originated in a human donor in good health (CMV status not recorded). Some clones in this sample may be carry-over from other donors' samples. J is TRBJ2-3 and V is TRBV27; unclear D gene. This specimen consisted of cultured PBMCs, obtained from culture after CMV antigen stimulation. In nucleotides, the CDR3 is TGTGCCAGCGCCCGAGGTTCTAGCACAGATACGCAGTATTTT. Its protein product is CASARGSSTDTQYF.